These 32 T cell receptor beta chains share one sample of origin, sequenced in a study of OX40 agonist ivuxolimab in advanced cancers. Profiled with immunoSEQ multiplex PCR; TCRdb holds only in-frame clones, not every one. The table shows roughly 80,000 clones, with 85% occurring only once. The sample here was CD4+ or CD8+ T cells sorted from blood, taken in a trial of the OX40 agonist ivuxolimab. Source of these receptors: an adult with an advanced solid tumor such as melanoma, head and neck, liver or kidney cancer.

This clone was detected once. The chain uses TRBV7-2 and TRBJ1-1, with a possible D match to TRBD1 (6 bases). CDR3 length: 13 amino acids. Trimming took 5 bases from V and 5 from J, leaving 12 bases between them. Germline CDR1 SGHTA, CDR2 FQGNSA. The CDR3 region is CASSLRQDTEAFF. Written as DNA, the CDR3 is TGTGCCAGCAGCCTCCGACAGGATACTGAAGCTTTCTTT. Full variable domain (rest looked up from reference TRBV7-2 and TRBJ1-1): GAGVSQSPSNKVTEKGKDVELRCDPISGHTALYWYRQSLGQGLEFLIYFQGNSAPDKSGLPSDRFSAERTGGSVSTLTIQRTQQEDSAVYLCASSLRQDTEAFFGQGTRLTVV.

The count of this clone is one. The rearrangement uses TRBV5-5 and TRBJ1-5; no clear D. Trimming stripped 0 bases from V and 0 bases from J, with 13 bases between. Per germline, CDR1 SGHKS and CDR2 YYEKEE (reference sequence). The length of the CDR3 is 17 residues. This chain's CDR3 is CASSLDAGPYSNQPQHF. For the CDR3, the DNA is TGTGCCAGCAGCTTGGATGCTGGCCCTTATAGCAATCAGCCCCAGCATTTT.

V gene TRBV11-2 combines with J gene TRBJ1-3; D might be TRBD1 (6 bases). Trimming pared 8 bases from V and 0 bases from J, leaving 11 bases between. This CDR3 comprises 14 residues. The germline V gene encodes CDR1 SGHAT and CDR2 FQNNGV. CDR3 in amino acids: CASWDTYSGNTIYF. The CDR3 DNA sequence: TGTGCCAGCTGGGACACCTACTCTGGAAACACCATATATTTT. The full variable domain, with the rest looked up from reference TRBV11-2 and TRBJ1-3, is EAGVAQSPRYKIIEKRQSVAFWCNPISGHATLYWYQQILGQGPKLLIQFQNNGVVDDSQLPKDRFSAERLKGVDSTLKIQPAKLEDSAVYLCASWDTYSGNTIYFGEGSWLTVV.

The V gene is TRBV9, the J gene TRBJ2-2; no reliable D call. The CDR3 sequence is 14 residues long. The ends were cut back, 3 bases at V and 4 bases at J, with 10 bases in the middle. Germline lookup yields CDR1 SGDLS and CDR2 YYNGEE. CDR3 DNA: TGTGCCAGCAGCGCCACCCCGGGCACCGGGGAGCTGTTTTTT. Its protein is CASSATPGTGELFF.

V gene TRBV6-1 combines with J gene TRBJ2-3; 9 nucleotides agree with TRBD1. CDR3 size: 15 residues. In germline, CDR1 is MNHNS, CDR2 SASEGT. J lost 3 bases, V lost 7 bases, and 8 bases had no gene match. For the CDR3, the DNA is TGTGCCAGCATTGCACGACAGGGGGTTACAGATACGCAGTATTTT. Protein sequence: CASIARQGVTDTQYF.

The count of this clone is one. V gene TRBV27 combines with J gene TRBJ1-2; perhaps TRBD1 as D (5 bases). CDR1 MNHEY and CDR2 SMNVEV come from the germline V gene (reference sequence). CDR3 length: 15 residues. Trimming took 4 bases from V and 4 from J, leaving 16 bases between them. CDR3: CASSSRASGLYGYTF. CDR3 DNA sequence: TGTGCCAGCAGTTCCCGGGCCTCAGGGCTCTATGGCTACACCTTC.

The V call is TRBV19, the J call TRBJ1-1; D gene unclear. Trimming took 6 bases from V and 4 from J, leaving 9 bases between them. Germline CDR1 is LNHDA and CDR2 is SQIVND (reference sequence). The CDR3 totals 12 residues. Written as DNA, the CDR3 is TGTGCCAGTAGGTCCCCCCTCACTGAAGCTTTCTTT. Translating gives CASRSPLTEAFF.

The chain employs TRBV13 and TRBJ2-7, with D perhaps matching TRBD1 or TRBD2 (6 bases each). The CDR3 extends over 18 amino acids. V lost 6 bases, J lost 4 bases, and 28 bases lay in between. CDR1 and CDR2 (germline): PRHDT, FYEKMQ (reference sequence). The CDR3 loop reads CASRPRGKGGTLTYEQYF. CDR3 DNA: TGTGCCAGCAGGCCTAGGGGGAAAGGCGGGACCCTAACTTACGAGCAGTACTTC.

The chain uses TRBV19 and TRBJ1-1; D call uncertain. CDR1 and CDR2 from the germline V gene are LNHDA and SQIVND (reference sequence). This CDR3 is 13 amino acids long. The ends were cut back, 7 bases at V and 2 bases at J, with 11 bases in the middle. CDR3 protein: CASKGQSNTEAFF. CDR3 DNA: TGTGCCAGTAAGGGTCAGTCTAACACTGAAGCTTTCTTT.

This rearrangement joins TRBV4-3 to TRBJ1-1; D unclear. The germline V gene has CDR1 LGHNA and CDR2 YSLEER. The germline V and J ends were trimmed by 1 base and 3 bases, with 6 bases remaining between them. The CDR3 extends over 13 amino acids. CDR3 in amino acids: CASSQGGYTEAFF. CDR3 nucleotide sequence: TGCGCCAGCAGCCAAGGAGGGTACACTGAAGCTTTCTTT.

In nucleotides, the CDR3 is TGTGCCAGCAGCTTCCGGTCCCAGGGGGCGTTGAACACCTTC. Its translation: CASSFRSQGALNTF. The chain uses TRBV5-4 and TRBJ1-2, with 8 bases aligning to TRBD1. Germline CDR1 SGHNT, CDR2 YYREEE (reference sequence). The CDR3 is made up of 14 amino acids. V shed 2 bases, J shed 12 bases, and the junction held 12 bases outside the gene matches.

The V and J genes are TRBV9 and TRBJ1-6, with a tentative D call TRBD1 (5 bases). This CDR3 has 15 amino acids. Germline CDR1 SGDLS, CDR2 YYNGEE. V lost 4 bases to trimming and J lost 10 bases, with 18 bases between them. The CDR3 DNA sequence: TGTGCCAGCAGCCCCACCCGACAGAACGGCTCACCCCTCCACTTT. Translating it yields CASSPTRQNGSPLHF.

V and J are TRBV2 and TRBJ1-6, with 9 bases matching TRBD1. CDR1 is SNHLY and CDR2 is FYNNEI in the germline V gene. V trimming: 6 bases; J trimming: 0 bases; junction bases outside the gene matches: 9. The CDR3 consists of 18 residues. The CDR3 DNA sequence: TGTGCCAGCAGAGCCGGGACAGGGCTTCTCTCCTATAATTCACCCCTCCACTTT. Translated: CASRAGTGLLSYNSPLHF.

This chain links TRBV5-1 with TRBJ1-4; maybe TRBD1 (5 bases). Germline V gives CDR1 SGHRS, CDR2 YFSETQ. The CDR3 consists of 15 residues. Trimming left V 5 bases short and J 4 bases short, with 15 bases between. CDR3: CASRNAGTDNEKLFF. The CDR3 nucleotides are TGCGCCAGCAGAAACGCAGGGACGGATAATGAAAAACTGTTTTTT.

A single count supports this clone. This chain links TRBV19 with TRBJ2-2; maybe TRBD1 (5 bases). The CDR3 sequence is 16 residues long. Looked up from germline, CDR1 is LNHDA and CDR2 is SQIVND (reference sequence). The germline V and J ends were trimmed by 8 bases and 5 bases, with 21 bases remaining between them. The DNA for the CDR3 is TGTGCCAGTTCAGGACCATTTACAGGACGGACCGGGGAGCTGTTTTTT. Translated: CASSGPFTGRTGELFF.

This clone was counted a few times. The CDR3 DNA follows: TGTGCCAGCAGCGCTTACAGGGGCCAAGAGACCCAGTACTTC. It is translated as CASSAYRGQETQYF. The chain employs TRBV7-8 and TRBJ2-5; TRBD1 matches 7 bases. The germline CDR1 and CDR2 sequences are SGHVS and FQNEAQ. The V segment lost 5 bases and the J segment 1 base; nucleotides outside the gene matches: 4. This CDR3 is built from 14 residues.

The CDR3 bases are TGCGCCAGCAGCTTGGCTGGGACAGGGGGCCGGGAGACCCAGTACTTC. It is translated as CASSLAGTGGRETQYF. The genes are TRBV5-1 and TRBJ2-5; TRBD1 aligns across 12 bases. CDR1 is SGHRS and CDR2 is YFSETQ in the germline V gene. The V and J ends lost 0 bases and 5 bases, in that order; junction bases with no gene match: 5. The CDR3 runs to 16 residues.

This clone has more than one count but fewer than ten. The V gene is TRBV11-1, the J gene TRBJ2-5; 15 nucleotides agree with TRBD2. Germline assignment: CDR1 SGHAT and CDR2 FQDESV (reference sequence). The CDR3 loop spans 15 amino acids. The V and J ends lost 4 bases and 5 bases, in that order; junction bases with no gene match: 2. CDR3 coding DNA: TGTGCCAGCAGCTCGGGACTAGCGGGGGGCGAGACCCAGTACTTC. Protein sequence: CASSSGLAGGETQYF.

This clone has a single count. V usage is TRBV7-3 and J usage is TRBJ2-2; D uncertain. Germline-derived CDR1 and CDR2 are SGHTA and FQGTGA. This CDR3 is 13 amino acids long. V was trimmed by 8 bases and J by 2 bases, leaving 9 bases between them. The CDR3: CASAVGNTGELFF. CDR3 nucleotides: TGTGCCAGCGCCGTCGGAAACACCGGGGAGCTGTTTTTT.

The chain carries TRBV6-1 and TRBJ2-5; 8 positions agree with TRBD2. Germline V lookup: CDR1 MNHNS, CDR2 SASEGT. The J segment lost 3 bases and the V segment lost 7 bases, leaving 4 bases of the junction unmatched. The CDR3 sequence is 13 residues long. The CDR3 DNA is TGTGCCAGCACCCCGGGGGGGAAAGAGACCCAGTACTTC. This gives the protein CASTPGGKETQYF.

The CDR3 DNA follows: TGTGCCAGCAGCCTCAGGGGGGCAAACACTGAAGCTTTCTTT. It encodes CASSLRGANTEAFF. The chain joins TRBV5-5 to TRBJ1-1, with TRBD1 matching over 7 bases. This CDR3 is 14 amino acids long. J lost 2 bases, V lost 4 bases, and 5 bases had no gene match. CDR1 is SGHKS, CDR2 YYEKEE, per germline (reference sequence).

The sample holds one count of this clone. The chain recombines TRBV19 with TRBJ1-5; no firm D call. Germline loops: CDR1 LNHDA, CDR2 SQIVND (reference sequence). The CDR3 totals 12 residues. V was cut by 7 bases and J by 3 bases, with 7 bases left in between. CDR3 in DNA: TGTGCCAGTAATGATTTCAATCAGCCCCAGCATTTT. Protein product: CASNDFNQPQHF. The full variable domain, completed using reference TRBV19 and TRBJ1-5, is DGGITQSPKYLFRKEGQNVTLSCEQNLNHDAMYWYRQDPGQGLRLIYYSQIVNDFQKGDIAEGYSVSREKKESFPLTVTSAQKNPTAFYLCASNDFNQPQHFGDGTRLSIL.

The chain employs TRBV19 and TRBJ2-7, with 8 bases fitting TRBD1. This CDR3 has 16 amino acids. J was trimmed by 7 bases and V by 9 bases; bases with no gene match: 20. Per the germline V gene, CDR1 is LNHDA and CDR2 is SQIVND (reference sequence). CDR3 DNA: TGTGCCAGCACCTCCGGTCGGACAGGGAGCTACGCGGAGCAGTACTTC. It is translated as CASTSGRTGSYAEQYF.

The chain couples TRBV7-9 to TRBJ2-7; D call uncertain. Germline V lookup: CDR1 SEHNR, CDR2 FQNEAQ (reference sequence). Trimming pared 5 bases from V and 0 bases from J, leaving 5 bases between. The CDR3 length is 12 residues. CDR3 loop: CASSDSSYEQYF. CDR3 DNA: TGTGCCAGCAGCGACTCCTCCTACGAGCAGTACTTC.

Of note for this clone: Germline and junction disagree at one end, which may indicate a read error. The chain combines TRBV5-5 with TRBJ1-3; 8 positions agree with TRBD1. This CDR3 comprises 16 residues. Germline assignment: CDR1 SGHKS and CDR2 YYEKEE (reference sequence). This CDR3 is CASSRQTGDPGNTIYF. The CDR3 DNA sequence: TGCGCCAGCAGCCGGCAGACAGGGGATCCTGGAAACACCATATATTTT.

The rearrangement uses TRBV29-1 and TRBJ2-7, with D hard to call. The CDR3 is 12 residues long. V was cut by 6 bases and J by 2 bases, with 11 bases left in between. Germline-derived CDR1 and CDR2 are SQVTM and ANQGSEA. The CDR3 DNA reads TGCAGCGTCTGGGCCACAACCTACGAGCAGTACTTC. Translated, it gives CSVWATTYEQYF.

This clone was seen a few times. The V and J genes are TRBV18 and TRBJ1-4; a possible D gene is TRBD1 (6 bases). This CDR3 has 17 residues. From germline, CDR1 is KGHSH and CDR2 LQKENI. Trimming pared 6 bases from V and 0 bases from J, leaving 17 bases between. Here the CDR3 DNA reads TGTGCCAGCTCCCAAGGGGGGAGGAGTGCAACTAATGAAAAACTGTTTTTT. Translating it yields CASSQGGRSATNEKLFF.

The chain has TRBV10-3 and TRBJ1-5, with no clear D. The CDR3 extends over 12 amino acids. The germline V gene has CDR1 ENHRY and CDR2 SYGVKD. The ends were cut back, 4 bases at V and 3 bases at J, with 4 bases in the middle. The CDR3 reads CAISADNQPQHF. In nucleotides, the CDR3 is TGTGCCATCAGTGCAGACAATCAGCCCCAGCATTTT.

The chain is built from TRBV4-3 and TRBJ2-1; D not certain. The germline CDR1 and CDR2 sequences are LGHNA and YSLEER. CDR3 length: 15 amino acids. V lost 4 bases and J lost 5, with 15 bases in between. The CDR3 is CASSLNYKGNNEQFF. CDR3 sequence (DNA): TGCGCCAGCAGCCTGAACTATAAAGGGAACAATGAGCAGTTCTTC.

This chain links TRBV18 with TRBJ2-7; unclear D gene. CDR3 length: 15 residues. V gave up 0 bases and J gave up 2 bases, with 11 bases separating them. Per germline, CDR1 KGHSH and CDR2 LQKENI. CDR3 amino acids: CASSPPGTEPYEQYF. The CDR3 coding sequence is TGTGCCAGCTCACCACCAGGTACAGAACCCTACGAGCAGTACTTC.

This rearrangement joins TRBV6-7 to TRBJ2-3; 12 bases are shared with TRBD1. TRBV6-7 is an ORF, with its function uncertain. V gave up 1 base and J gave up 7 bases; unmatched junction bases: 6. The CDR3 is 16 amino acids. The CDR3 DNA sequence: TGTGCCAGCAGTTACTACCCGGGACAGGGGGCATATACGCAGTATTTT. Translated: CASSYYPGQGAYTQYF.

This rearrangement joins TRBV7-9 to TRBJ2-7; D not resolved. Trimming removed 2 bases at V and 4 bases at J, with 3 bases between. This CDR3 is 11 amino acids long. Germline V CDR1 and CDR2: SEHNR, FQNEAQ (reference sequence). The CDR3 DNA is TGTGCCAGCAGCTTAACGTACGAGCAGTACTTC. This encodes CASSLTYEQYF.